The 21 T cell receptor beta chains presented below share a single source sample, sequenced in a study of blood T cell repertoires in COVID-19 (TCRdb year 2020). Receptor libraries were prepared by the immunoSEQ multiplex PCR assay. Not all clones reach the TCRdb copy of this immuneACCESS table, which keeps in-frame sequences only. Checked studies attribute under half of the gap to unresolved V genes and leave the rest unexplained. The sample records more than 250,000 clones, roughly 84% of which are singletons. 1% of the sample goes to the ten largest clones. The sequenced material came from peripheral blood. Receptors were obtained from a man between 45 and 60 years old with active or convalescent COVID-19.

On this clone itself: A much larger clonotype is one base distant, so this may be a read error. The V and J genes are TRBV7-2 and TRBJ1-6; TRBD1 matches at 8 bases. Germline V CDR1 and CDR2: SGHTA, FQGNSA. Germline trimming cut 7 bases from V and 8 bases from J; bases unmatched to any gene: 4. The CDR3 consists of 13 residues. In nucleotides, the CDR3 is TGTGCCAGCAATTCGGACAGGGATTCACCCCTCCACTTT. Translating gives CASNSDRDSPLHF.

This chain connects TRBV4-1 to TRBJ2-1, with 7 bases fitting TRBD2. This CDR3 comprises 15 residues. The trim removed 3 bases at V and 0 bases at J, leaving 2 bases unmatched. Germline CDR1 is MGHRA and CDR2 is YSYEKL. CDR3 sequence reads: CASSQTSTSYNEQFF. The CDR3 nucleotides read TGCGCCAGCAGCCAGACTAGCACCTCCTACAATGAGCAGTTCTTC.

This clone was seen only a few times. This rearrangement joins TRBV7-6 to TRBJ2-1; 10 positions match TRBD2. The length of the CDR3 is 15 residues. From germline, CDR1 is SGHVS and CDR2 FNYEAQ. After removal of 1 base from V and 5 bases from J, the junction contained 2 bases not matched to a gene. The CDR3 spells CASSLGLAGDNEQFF. The CDR3 DNA reads TGTGCCAGCAGCTTAGGCCTAGCGGGGGACAATGAGCAGTTCTTC.

To note about this clone: The identical CDR3 is also encoded by other nucleotide sequences in the sample. The chain has TRBV6-2 or TRBV6-3 and TRBJ1-1; 8 nucleotides align to TRBD1. This CDR3 spans 13 amino acids. Germline V CDR1 and CDR2: MNHEY, SVGEGT. V lost 3 bases to trimming and J lost 4 bases; unmatched junction nucleotides: 1. The CDR3 DNA sequence: TGTGCCAGCAGTTATACAGGGGGCACTGAAGCTTTCTTT. Translation: CASSYTGGTEAFF.

V is TRBV28 and J is TRBJ2-1; 9 bases are a match to TRBD2. The CDR3 is 14 amino acids. The junction had 4 bases not matched to a gene; V was cut back by 6 bases and J by 4 bases. CDR1 and CDR2 (germline): MDHEN, SYDVKM. The CDR3 reads CASRTSGLYNEQFF. The CDR3 DNA reads as TGTGCCAGCAGGACTAGCGGCCTATACAATGAGCAGTTCTTC.

The chain employs TRBV7-9 and TRBJ2-7; D might be TRBD2 (5 bases). Trimming took 5 bases from V and 3 from J, leaving 14 bases between them. Germline CDR1 and CDR2: SEHNR and FQNEAQ (reference sequence). There are 14 residues in the CDR3. CDR3 protein: CASSPRAQDYEQYF. The CDR3 region has the DNA TGTGCCAGCAGCCCGAGGGCGCAGGACTACGAGCAGTACTTC.

The gene calls are TRBV2 and TRBJ1-1; a possible D gene is TRBD1 (6 bases). The CDR3 has 13 amino acids. Germline lookup yields CDR1 SNHLY and CDR2 FYNNEI. V gave up 9 bases and J gave up 4 bases, with 15 bases separating them. DNA for the CDR3: TGTGCCAGGAGGGGGGGCTCGGGCACTGAAGCTTTCTTT. This sequence encodes CARRGGSGTEAFF.

The rearrangement uses TRBV6-1 and TRBJ1-6, with D hard to call. The CDR3 contains 16 residues. V was pared by 2 bases and J by 0 bases, with 8 bases between. Germline V gene data show CDR1 as MNHNS and CDR2 as SASEGT. CDR3 sequence (DNA): TGTGCCAGCAGTGAAATCGGGAGCTCCTATAATTCACCCCTCCACTTT. As protein: CASSEIGSSYNSPLHF.

In nucleotides, the CDR3 is TGTGCCAGCACCGGCTCTGGAAACACCATATATTTT. It codes for CASTGSGNTIYF. The chain employs TRBV12-3 or TRBV12-4 and TRBJ1-3; no clear D. Trimming left V 7 bases short and J 0 bases short, with 4 bases between. The length of the CDR3 is 12 residues.

The CDR3 sequence: CASSVGFEYGYTF. CDR3 sequence (DNA): TGTGCCAGTAGTGTAGGATTCGAGTATGGCTACACCTTC. The gene calls are TRBV19 and TRBJ1-2; D is uncertain. This CDR3 is 13 amino acids long. Per the germline V gene, CDR1 is LNHDA and CDR2 is SQIVND (reference sequence). The V gene lost 5 bases and the J gene lost 5 bases, with 12 bases spanning the gap.

Comment on this clone: The sample has other DNA sequences that encode this CDR3 too. The gene calls are TRBV19 and TRBJ1-2; possible D gene TRBD1, 6 bases. Germline CDR1 reads LNHDA; CDR2 reads SQIVND (reference sequence). This CDR3 region has 13 residues. V lost 3 bases and J lost 4, with 9 bases in between. This CDR3 is CASSIGQFYGYTF. The CDR3 DNA is TGTGCCAGTAGTATCGGACAGTTCTATGGCTACACCTTC. The variable domain in full, with the rest retrieved from reference TRBV19 and TRBJ1-2, is DGGITQSPKYLFRKEGQNVTLSCEQNLNHDAMYWYRQDPGQGLRLIYYSQIVNDFQKGDIAEGYSVSREKKESFPLTVTSAQKNPTAFYLCASSIGQFYGYTFGSGTRLTVV.

The rearrangement links TRBV6-2 or TRBV6-3 to TRBJ1-5; 9 nucleotides align to TRBD1. The V gene's germline CDR1 is MNHEY and CDR2 SVGEGT. Trimming at V came to 5 bases and at J to 6 bases, leaving 8 bases not matched to a gene. CDR3 length: 15 residues. The DNA of the CDR3 is TGTGCCAGCAGTCCAGGACAGGGGAGATCTCAGCCCCAGCATTTT. Its protein product is CASSPGQGRSQPQHF.

The V and J genes are TRBV28 and TRBJ1-5; 8 nucleotides agree with TRBD1. Trimming cost V 5 bases and J 6 bases; bases outside gene matches: 15. The CDR3 totals 17 residues. Germline V gene data show CDR1 as MDHEN and CDR2 as SYDVKM. The CDR3 spells CASSPDRGRMRRQPQHF. The CDR3 DNA is TGTGCCAGCAGTCCTGACAGGGGACGGATGAGACGTCAGCCCCAGCATTTT.

The chain recombines TRBV5-8 with TRBJ1-3; maybe TRBD1 (6 bases). Looked up from germline, CDR1 is SGHTS and CDR2 is YDEGEE. The V gene lost 4 bases and the J gene lost 4 bases, with 15 bases spanning the gap. CDR3 length: 15 amino acids. DNA for the CDR3: TGTGCCAGCAGCCTACACACAGGGACGGGAAACACCATATATTTT. It yields the protein CASSLHTGTGNTIYF.

The chain is built from TRBV2 and TRBJ2-2, with 12 bases aligning to TRBD2. The V and J ends lost 2 bases and 6 bases, in that order; junction bases with no gene match: 7. The germline gives CDR1 SNHLY, CDR2 FYNNEI. The CDR3 loop spans 17 amino acids. For the CDR3, the DNA is TGTGCCAGCAGTGAATTTCTAGCGGGGGGGCGAGCCGGGGAGCTGTTTTTT. Protein sequence: CASSEFLAGGRAGELFF. Full variable domain (missing parts from reference TRBV2 and TRBJ2-2): EPEVTQTPSHQVTQMGQEVILRCVPISNHLYFYWYRQILGQKVEFLVSFYNNEISEKSEIFDDQFSVERPDGSNFTLKIRSTKLEDSAMYFCASSEFLAGGRAGELFFGEGSRLTVL.

V gene TRBV5-1 combines with J gene TRBJ2-3; TRBD2 is a possible D gene (6 bases). The CDR3 extends over 15 amino acids. Germline V lookup: CDR1 SGHRS, CDR2 YFSETQ. V lost 3 bases to trimming and J lost 2 bases, with 13 bases between them. The CDR3 region is CASSWTTSLTDTQYF. The CDR3 nucleotides are TGCGCCAGCAGCTGGACGACTAGTCTCACAGATACGCAGTATTTT.

The chain carries TRBV30 and TRBJ1-5; D unresolved. The length of the CDR3 is 13 residues. The germline CDR1 and CDR2 sequences are GTSNPN and SVGIG (reference sequence). V lost 1 base to trimming and J lost 3 bases, with 7 bases between them. In DNA form, the CDR3 reads TGTGCCTGGAGTGGACTGTTCAATCAGCCCCAGCATTTT. It codes for CAWSGLFNQPQHF.

The chain uses TRBV28 and TRBJ1-5; TRBD1 might be the D (6 bases). CDR1 is MDHEN, CDR2 SYDVKM, per germline. The CDR3 sequence is 15 residues long. V shed 11 bases and J shed 7 bases, with 24 bases lying between them. The CDR3 nucleotides read TGTGCCTCCCAAGCCCCAGGGGAAGGGAAACAGCCCCAGCATTTT. Amino acids: CASQAPGEGKQPQHF. The complete variable domain, with remaining parts taken from reference TRBV28 and TRBJ1-5, reads DVKVTQSSRYLVKRTGEKVFLECVQDMDHENMFWYRQDPGLGLRLIYFSYDVKMKEKGDIPEGYSVSREKKERFSLILESASTNQTSMYLCASQAPGEGKQPQHFGDGTRLSIL.

The chain is built from TRBV28 and TRBJ1-2; maybe TRBD1 (5 bases). Between the trimmed V and J ends, which lost 6 bases and 6 bases, there was a span of 20 bases. Germline CDR1 and CDR2: MDHEN and SYDVKM. The CDR3 contains 15 residues. The CDR3 nucleotides read TGTGCCAGCAGGCGTCAGGGCCTAAGTGGGGATGGCTACACCTTC. It specifies CASRRQGLSGDGYTF.

For this clone: Different DNA sequences within this sample yield the same CDR3. The rearrangement links TRBV5-1 to TRBJ2-2; 8 bases line up with TRBD2. The trim removed 5 bases at V and 0 bases at J, leaving 3 bases unmatched. Germline CDR1 SGHRS, CDR2 YFSETQ. CDR3 length: 15 residues. The CDR3, as DNA: TGCGCCAGCAGTTTAGCGGGAACGAACACCGGGGAGCTGTTTTTT. Translating gives CASSLAGTNTGELFF.

This rearrangement joins TRBV11-2 to TRBJ2-7; TRBD1 is a possible D gene (5 bases). Trimming removed 0 bases from V and 2 bases from J, with 11 bases in between. The CDR3 is made up of 15 amino acids. CDR1 SGHAT and CDR2 FQNNGV come from the germline V gene. The CDR3 nucleotides read TGTGCCAGCAGCTTAGACAGGGATTCAGCCTACGAGCAGTACTTC. Protein sequence: CASSLDRDSAYEQYF.